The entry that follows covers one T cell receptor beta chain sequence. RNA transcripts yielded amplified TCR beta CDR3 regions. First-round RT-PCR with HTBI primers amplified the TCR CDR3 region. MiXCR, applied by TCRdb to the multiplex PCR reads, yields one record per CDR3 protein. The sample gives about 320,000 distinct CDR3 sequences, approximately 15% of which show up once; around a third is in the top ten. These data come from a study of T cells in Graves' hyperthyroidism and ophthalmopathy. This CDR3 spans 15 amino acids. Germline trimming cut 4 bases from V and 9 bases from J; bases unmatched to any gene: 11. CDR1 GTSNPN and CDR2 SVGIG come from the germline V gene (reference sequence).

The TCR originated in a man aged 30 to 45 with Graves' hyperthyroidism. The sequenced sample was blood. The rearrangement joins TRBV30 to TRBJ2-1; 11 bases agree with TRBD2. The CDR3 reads CAWTEVAGGPSEQFF. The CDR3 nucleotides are TGTGCCTGGACTGAGGTAGCGGGAGGGCCTAGTGAGCAGTTCTTC.